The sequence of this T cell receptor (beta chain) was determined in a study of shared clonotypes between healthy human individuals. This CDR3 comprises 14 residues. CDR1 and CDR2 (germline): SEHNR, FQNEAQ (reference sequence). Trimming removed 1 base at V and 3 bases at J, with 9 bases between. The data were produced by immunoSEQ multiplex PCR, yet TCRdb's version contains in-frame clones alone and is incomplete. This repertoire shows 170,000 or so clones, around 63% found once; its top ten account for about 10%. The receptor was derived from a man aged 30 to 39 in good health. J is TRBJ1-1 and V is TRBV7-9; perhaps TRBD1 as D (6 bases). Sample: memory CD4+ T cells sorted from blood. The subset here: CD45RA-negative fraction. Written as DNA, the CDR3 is TGTGCCAGCAGCTTAGGGGACATTTACACTGAAGCTTTCTTT. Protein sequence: CASSLGDIYTEAFF.